A few counts support the clone carrying this TCR beta chain. TCRdb re-called the 5' RACE reads with MiXCR, one entry per CDR3 protein. The repertoire has approximately 890,000 distinct CDR3 sequences, over 9% of them found once; the top ten carry roughly 1.5%. The entry originates in a study of identical twins. These sequences were also reported in another study, on yellow fever vaccine responses in identical twins.

The receptor comes from a woman under 30 in good health. The sample taken for sequencing was PBMCs.

CDR3 sequence: CASSQTITPRPAFF. DNA of the CDR3: TGTGCCAGCAGCCAAACAATAACACCTCGGCCTGCTTTCTTT. V gene TRBV3-1 combines with J gene TRBJ1-1; no firm D call. Per germline, CDR1 LGHDT and CDR2 YNNKEL (reference sequence). This CDR3 is built from 14 residues. Deletions cut 2 bases from V and 11 bases from J, with 18 bases between.